These 13 T cell receptor beta chains originate from one sample sequenced in a study of cytomegalovirus exposure and HLA in healthy donors. Primers included in the PCR were 60 Vbeta and 13 Jbeta primers. The data were produced by immunoSEQ multiplex PCR, yet TCRdb's version contains in-frame clones alone and is incomplete. The data show around 40,000 clones, with approximately 90% seen just once and 8% held by the top ten. The sequenced sample consisted of PBMCs. These receptors all come from a woman aged 35 to 49 in good health and CMV-seropositive.

This chain joins TRBV19 and TRBJ2-3, with unresolved D. The germline CDR1 and CDR2 sequences are LNHDA and SQIVND (reference sequence). V was shortened by 3 bases and J by 2 bases, with 6 bases between the two germline ends. CDR3 length: 13 residues. The CDR3 DNA reads as TGTGCCAGTAGTATGGCCCTCACAGATACGCAGTATTTT. Encoded protein: CASSMALTDTQYF.

The rearrangement links TRBV14 to TRBJ2-2, with D perhaps matching TRBD1 or TRBD2 (7 bases each). CDR1 SGHDN and CDR2 FVKESK come from the germline V gene. With 5 bases removed from V and 2 bases from J, the gap between germline ends came to 15 bases. The CDR3 totals 16 residues. Written as DNA, the CDR3 is TGTGCCAGCAGCGAAGGGAGGGACAGAAACACCGGGGAGCTGTTTTTT. It encodes CASSEGRDRNTGELFF.

This clone came up once. The chain is built from TRBV28 and TRBJ1-5; D possibly corresponds to TRBD1 (6 bases). The CDR3 is made up of 14 amino acids. Deletions cut 7 bases from V and 0 bases from J, with 10 bases between. Germline CDR1 reads MDHEN; CDR2 reads SYDVKM. The DNA of the CDR3 is TGTGCCAGCACTATAGGGGGTAGCAATCAGCCCCAGCATTTT. It is translated as CASTIGGSNQPQHF.

This chain joins TRBV29-1 and TRBJ1-4; 7 nucleotides match TRBD1. CDR3 length: 12 amino acids. Germline CDR1 is SQVTM and CDR2 is ANQGSEA. The ends lost 8 bases at V and 5 bases at J; junction bases unmatched: 5. The CDR3: CSFQGVNEKLFF. The CDR3 DNA reads TGCAGCTTCCAGGGGGTGAATGAAAAACTGTTTTTT.

The chain combines TRBV29-1 with TRBJ1-1; D is unclear. From germline, CDR1 is SQVTM and CDR2 ANQGSEA. V lost 5 bases, J lost 7 bases, and 14 bases lay in between. The CDR3 spans 12 residues. The CDR3 DNA is TGCAGCGTTCGTCTGGGCCCTAATGAAGCTTTCTTT. This translates into CSVRLGPNEAFF.

This clone was found once. Additional DNA sequences in this sample encode the identical CDR3. V gene TRBV1 combines with J gene TRBJ2-7; TRBD1, the table's D call, lacks a check against the DNA. TRBV1 counts as a pseudogene. This CDR3 region has 16 residues. The CDR3 DNA follows: TGCACCAGCAGCCAAGTTCCAGAACCCGAATCCTACGAGCAGTACTTC. It translates to CTSSQVPEPESYEQYF.

The chain uses TRBV7-9 and TRBJ2-3; 8 positions match TRBD1. The V and J ends lost 10 bases and 3 bases, in that order; junction bases with no gene match: 6. Germline CDR1 is SEHNR and CDR2 is FQNEAQ (reference sequence). The CDR3 extends over 13 amino acids. The CDR3 DNA reads as TGTGCCATCCGGACAGGGCTAACAGATACGCAGTATTTT. This codes for CAIRTGLTDTQYF. Full variable domain (remainder filled in from reference TRBV7-9 and TRBJ2-3): DTGVSQNPRHKITKRGQNVTFRCDPISEHNRLYWYRQTLGQGPEFLTYFQNEAQLEKSRLLSDRFSAERPKGSFSTLEIQRTEQGDSAMYLCAIRTGLTDTQYFGPGTRLTVL.

This clone is a singleton in its sample. The rearrangement joins TRBV10-3 to TRBJ1-1; D unclear. Germline CDR1 is ENHRY and CDR2 is SYGVKD. This CDR3 region has 15 residues. The ends were cut back, 3 bases at V and 7 bases at J, with 18 bases in the middle. Here the CDR3 DNA reads TGTGCCATCAGTGACCCGGGGAGGCCCAATTTTGAAGCTTTCTTT. Amino acid sequence: CAISDPGRPNFEAFF.

This chain uses TRBV7-6 with TRBJ1-2; D unclear. Looked up from germline, CDR1 is SGHVS and CDR2 is FNYEAQ. Between the trimmed V and J ends, which lost 5 bases and 3 bases, there was a span of 19 bases. CDR3 length: 16 amino acids. CDR3 in amino acids: CASSPLPALTYYGYTF. CDR3 bases: TGTGCCAGCAGCCCGCTTCCTGCACTCACCTACTATGGCTACACCTTC. The full variable domain, rest sourced from reference TRBV7-6 and TRBJ1-2, is GAGVSQSPRYKVTKRGQDVALRCDPISGHVSLYWYRQALGQGPEFLTYFNYEAQQDKSGLPNDRFSAERPEGSISTLTIQRTEQRDSAMYRCASSPLPALTYYGYTFGSGTRLTVV.

CDR3 in DNA: TGTGCCACCCAATACAGGAACACTGAAGCTTTCTTT. It codes for CATQYRNTEAFF. J is TRBJ1-1 and V is TRBV15, with unresolved D. Germline CDR1 and CDR2: LNHNV and YYDKDF (reference sequence). The germline V and J ends were trimmed by 8 bases and 1 base, with 8 bases remaining between them. CDR3 length equals 12 residues.

The V call is TRBV6-1, the J call TRBJ1-1; D remains ambiguous. The germline gives CDR1 MNHNS, CDR2 SASEGT. V lost 7 bases and J lost 7, with 19 bases in between. The CDR3 spans 14 residues. The CDR3 DNA is TGTGCCAGCATCCCCAAGCCCTCGTTGTGTGAAGCTTTCTTT. This encodes CASIPKPSLCEAFF.

The rearrangement links TRBV5-1 to TRBJ1-2; maybe TRBD1 (6 bases). Germline V gene lookup returns CDR1 SGHRS and CDR2 YFSETQ. With 3 bases removed from V and 13 bases from J, the gap between germline ends came to 13 bases. There are 11 residues in the CDR3. The CDR3 DNA sequence: TGCGCCAGCAGCTCGGGGGGGCTCAGCACCTTC. This translates into CASSSGGLSTF.

The CDR3 region is CASSYAGGGVYNEQFF. The CDR3 DNA follows: TGTGCCAGCAGTTACGCTGGGGGAGGGGTATACAATGAGCAGTTCTTC. J is TRBJ2-1 and V is TRBV6-6; TRBD2 aligns across 7 bases. V was pared by 2 bases and J by 4 bases, with 8 bases of the junction left unmatched. Germline loops: CDR1 MNHNY, CDR2 SVGAGI (reference sequence). The length of the CDR3 is 16 residues.